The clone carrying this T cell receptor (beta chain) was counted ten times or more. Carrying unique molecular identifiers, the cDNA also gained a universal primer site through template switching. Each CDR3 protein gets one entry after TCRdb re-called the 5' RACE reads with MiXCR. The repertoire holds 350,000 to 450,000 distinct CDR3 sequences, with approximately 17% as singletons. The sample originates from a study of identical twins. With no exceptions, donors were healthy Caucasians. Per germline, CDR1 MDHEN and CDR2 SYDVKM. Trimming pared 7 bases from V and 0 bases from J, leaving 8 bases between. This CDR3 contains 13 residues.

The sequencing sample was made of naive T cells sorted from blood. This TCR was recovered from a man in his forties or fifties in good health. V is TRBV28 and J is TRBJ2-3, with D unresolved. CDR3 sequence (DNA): TGTGCCAGCACCGTTACTAGCACAGATACGCAGTATTTT. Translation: CASTVTSTDTQYF.